A selection of T cell receptor beta chains follows, all from one sample in a study of T cell clones after liver transplantation. Sequencing used immunoSEQ multiplex PCR; TCRdb keeps in-frame clones, though not all of them. The data hold 9,000 to 10,000 clones, with over 60% observed a single time. The input for sequencing was CD8+ T cells from blood, taken at the roughly 16-month timepoint. Receptor source: a human patient who received a liver transplant. A subset of T cells may come from the graft donor. Both conserved end residues are part of each CDR3. The D gene is left open where the match is weak. Rows give clone size only sometimes, using once, few, many, or a class for an expanded clone.

v_gene: TRBV7-9; d_gene: .; abundance: .; j_gene: TRBJ2-7; CDR3aa: CASSPTRGGTYEQYF; CDR3nt: TGTGCCAGCAGCCCGACTAGGGGGGGCACTTACGAGCAGTACTTC
v_gene: TRBV5-8; d_gene: .; abundance: .; j_gene: TRBJ2-7; CDR3aa: CASSLGVREQYF; CDR3nt: TGTGCCAGCAGCTTGGGCGTTCGGGAGCAGTACTTC
v_gene: TRBV9; d_gene: .; abundance: few; j_gene: TRBJ1-2; CDR3aa: CASTPGDTDYGYTF; CDR3nt: TGTGCCAGCACCCCAGGGGACACAGATTATGGCTACACCTTC
v_gene: TRBV12-5; d_gene: .; abundance: once; j_gene: TRBJ1-1; CDR3aa: CASGSDGGNTEAFF; CDR3nt: TGTGCTAGTGGTTCGGACGGGGGGAACACTGAAGCTTTCTTT
v_gene: TRBV7-9; d_gene: .; abundance: .; j_gene: TRBJ2-1; CDR3aa: CASSNDGQQGSYNEQFF; CDR3nt: TGTGCCAGCAGCAACGACGGGCAGCAAGGCTCCTACAATGAGCAGTTCTTC
v_gene: TRBV2; d_gene: TRBD2; abundance: .; j_gene: TRBJ2-2; CDR3aa: CASSESPAGTNTGELFF; CDR3nt: TGTGCCAGCAGTGAATCCCCAGCGGGGACGAACACCGGGGAGCTGTTTTTT
v_gene: TRBV10-3; d_gene: .; abundance: .; j_gene: TRBJ2-3; CDR3aa: CAISESTSGSTDTQYF; CDR3nt: TGTGCCATCAGTGAGTCTACAAGCGGCAGCACAGATACGCAGTATTTT
v_gene: TRBV11-3; d_gene: TRBD2; abundance: .; j_gene: TRBJ2-5; CDR3aa: CASSLRSAGGQETQYF; CDR3nt: TGTGCCAGCAGCTTACGGAGCGCGGGGGGGCAAGAGACCCAGTACTTC
v_gene: TRBV5-1; d_gene: .; abundance: .; j_gene: TRBJ2-1; CDR3aa: CASSLEGAAYNEQFF; CDR3nt: TGCGCCAGCAGCTTGGAAGGGGCAGCGTACAATGAGCAGTTCTTC
v_gene: TRBV5-5; d_gene: .; abundance: .; j_gene: TRBJ2-1; CDR3aa: CASSLASGVYNEQFF; CDR3nt: TGTGCCAGCAGCTTGGCCTCAGGGGTATACAATGAGCAGTTCTTC
v_gene: TRBV19; d_gene: TRBD1; abundance: medium-sized; j_gene: TRBJ1-1; CDR3aa: CASSPRTGYFMNTEAFF; CDR3nt: TGTGCCAGTAGTCCCCGGACAGGATATTTCATGAACACTGAAGCTTTCTTT
v_gene: TRBV5-4; d_gene: .; abundance: .; j_gene: TRBJ2-5; CDR3aa: CASSKDREGETQYF; CDR3nt: TGTGCCAGCAGCAAGGACAGGGAGGGGGAGACCCAGTACTTC